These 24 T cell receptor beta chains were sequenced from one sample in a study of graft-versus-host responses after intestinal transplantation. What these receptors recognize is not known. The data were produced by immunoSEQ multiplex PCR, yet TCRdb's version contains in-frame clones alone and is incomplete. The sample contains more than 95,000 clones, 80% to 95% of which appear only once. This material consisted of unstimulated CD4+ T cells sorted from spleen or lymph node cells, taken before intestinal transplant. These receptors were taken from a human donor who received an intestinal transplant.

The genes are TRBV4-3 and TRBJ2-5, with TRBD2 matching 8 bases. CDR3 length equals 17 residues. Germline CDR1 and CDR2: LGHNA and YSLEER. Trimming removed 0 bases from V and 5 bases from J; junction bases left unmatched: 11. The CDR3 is CASSQDVGTRGWETQYF. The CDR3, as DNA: TGCGCCAGCAGCCAAGACGTCGGGACTAGGGGGTGGGAGACCCAGTACTTC.

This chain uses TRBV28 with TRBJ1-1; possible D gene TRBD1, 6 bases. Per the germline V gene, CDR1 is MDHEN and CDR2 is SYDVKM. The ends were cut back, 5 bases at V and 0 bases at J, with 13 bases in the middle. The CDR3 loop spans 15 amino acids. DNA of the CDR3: TGTGCCAGCAGTCCGGACAGACGAATGAACACTGAAGCTTTCTTT. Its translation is CASSPDRRMNTEAFF. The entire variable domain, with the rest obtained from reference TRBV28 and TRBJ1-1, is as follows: DVKVTQSSRYLVKRTGEKVFLECVQDMDHENMFWYRQDPGLGLRLIYFSYDVKMKEKGDIPEGYSVSREKKERFSLILESASTNQTSMYLCASSPDRRMNTEAFFGQGTRLTVV.

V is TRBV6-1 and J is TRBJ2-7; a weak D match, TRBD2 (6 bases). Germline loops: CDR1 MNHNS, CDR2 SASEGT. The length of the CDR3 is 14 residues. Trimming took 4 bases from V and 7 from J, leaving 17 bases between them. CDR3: CASSGSGLRREQYF. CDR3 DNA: TGTGCCAGCAGTGGTAGCGGCCTCCGGAGAGAGCAGTACTTC.

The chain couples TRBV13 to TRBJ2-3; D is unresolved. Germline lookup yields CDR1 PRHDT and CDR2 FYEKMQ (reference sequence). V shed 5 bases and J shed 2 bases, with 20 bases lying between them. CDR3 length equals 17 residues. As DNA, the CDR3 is TGTGCCAGCAGCACCACCCGTCCCCAGGCGTACACAGATACGCAGTATTTT. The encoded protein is CASSTTRPQAYTDTQYF.

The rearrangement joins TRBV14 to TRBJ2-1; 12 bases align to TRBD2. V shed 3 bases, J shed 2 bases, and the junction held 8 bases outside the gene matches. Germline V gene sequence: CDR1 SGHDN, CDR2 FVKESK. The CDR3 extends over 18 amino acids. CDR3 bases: TGTGCCAGCAGCCAGAAGAACCTAGCGGGAGGGACCTACAATGAGCAGTTCTTC. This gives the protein CASSQKNLAGGTYNEQFF.

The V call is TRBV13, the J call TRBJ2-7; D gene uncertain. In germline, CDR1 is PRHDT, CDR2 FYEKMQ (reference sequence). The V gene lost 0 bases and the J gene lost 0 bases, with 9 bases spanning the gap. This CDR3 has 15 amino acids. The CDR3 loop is CASSLGQKLSYEQYF. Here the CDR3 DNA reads TGTGCCAGCAGCTTAGGACAGAAACTCTCCTACGAGCAGTACTTC.

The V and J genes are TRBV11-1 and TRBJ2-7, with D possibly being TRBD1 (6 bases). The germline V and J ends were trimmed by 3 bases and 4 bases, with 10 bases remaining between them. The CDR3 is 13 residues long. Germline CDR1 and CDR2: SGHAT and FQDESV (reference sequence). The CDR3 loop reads CASSLRGLYEQYF. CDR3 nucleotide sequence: TGTGCCAGCAGCTTGAGGGGGTTATACGAGCAGTACTTC.

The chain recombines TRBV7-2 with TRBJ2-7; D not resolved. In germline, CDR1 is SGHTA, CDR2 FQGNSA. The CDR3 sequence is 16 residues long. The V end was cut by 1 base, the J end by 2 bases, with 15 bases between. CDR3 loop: CASSLDQRTNPYEQYF. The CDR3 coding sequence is TGTGCCAGCAGCTTAGATCAGCGCACAAATCCCTACGAGCAGTACTTC.

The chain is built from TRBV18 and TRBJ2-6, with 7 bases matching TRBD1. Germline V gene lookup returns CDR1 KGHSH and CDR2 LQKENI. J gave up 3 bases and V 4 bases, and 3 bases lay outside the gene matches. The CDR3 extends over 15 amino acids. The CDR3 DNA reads TGTGCCAGCTCACAACAGGGGAATGGGGCCAACGTCCTGACTTTC. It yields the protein CASSQQGNGANVLTF.

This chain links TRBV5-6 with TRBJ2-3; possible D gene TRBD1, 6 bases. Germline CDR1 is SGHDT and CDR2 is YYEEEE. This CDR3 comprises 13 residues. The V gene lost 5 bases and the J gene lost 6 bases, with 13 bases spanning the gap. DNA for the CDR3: TGTGCCAGCAGTAGACAGGTTGTGGATACGCAGTATTTT. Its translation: CASSRQVVDTQYF.

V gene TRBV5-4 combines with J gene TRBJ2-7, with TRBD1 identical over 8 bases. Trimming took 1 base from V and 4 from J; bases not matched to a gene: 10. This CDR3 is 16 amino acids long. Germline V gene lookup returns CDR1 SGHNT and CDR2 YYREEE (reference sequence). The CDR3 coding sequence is TGTGCCAGCAGCTTGTATCCAGCAGGGGGCATATACGAGCAGTACTTC. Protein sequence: CASSLYPAGGIYEQYF.

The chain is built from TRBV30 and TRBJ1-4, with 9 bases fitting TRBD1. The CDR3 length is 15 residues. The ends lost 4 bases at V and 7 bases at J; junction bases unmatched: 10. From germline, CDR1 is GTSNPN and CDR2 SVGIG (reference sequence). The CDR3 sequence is CAWTRTGGRSEKLFF. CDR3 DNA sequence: TGTGCCTGGACCAGAACAGGGGGCAGGAGTGAAAAACTGTTTTTT.

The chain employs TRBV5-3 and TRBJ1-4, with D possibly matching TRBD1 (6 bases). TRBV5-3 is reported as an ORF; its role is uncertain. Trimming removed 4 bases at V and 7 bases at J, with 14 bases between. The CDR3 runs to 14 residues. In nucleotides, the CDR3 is TGTGCCAGAAGCCTGAGGGGGGGGCGTGAAAAACTGTTTTTT. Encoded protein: CARSLRGGREKLFF.

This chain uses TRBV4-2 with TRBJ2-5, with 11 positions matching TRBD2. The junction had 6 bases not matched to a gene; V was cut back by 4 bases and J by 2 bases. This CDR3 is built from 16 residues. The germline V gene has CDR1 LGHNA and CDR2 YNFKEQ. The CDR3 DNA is TGTGCCAGCAGCCCCGGGACTAGCGGTTTACAAGAGACCCAGTACTTC. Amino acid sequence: CASSPGTSGLQETQYF.

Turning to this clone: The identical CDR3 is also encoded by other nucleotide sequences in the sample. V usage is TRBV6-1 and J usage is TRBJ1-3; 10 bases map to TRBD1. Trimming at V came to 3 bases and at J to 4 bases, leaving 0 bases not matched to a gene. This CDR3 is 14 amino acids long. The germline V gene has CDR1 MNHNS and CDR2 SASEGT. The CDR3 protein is CASSEGQGGNTIYF. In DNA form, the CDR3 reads TGTGCCAGCAGTGAGGGACAGGGGGGAAACACCATATATTTT.

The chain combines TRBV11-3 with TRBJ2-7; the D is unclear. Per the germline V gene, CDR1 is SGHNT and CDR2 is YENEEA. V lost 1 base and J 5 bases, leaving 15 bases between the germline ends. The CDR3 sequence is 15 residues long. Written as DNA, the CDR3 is TGTGCCAGCAGCTTAGGCGGCGTCAACTACCACGAGCAGTACTTC. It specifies CASSLGGVNYHEQYF.

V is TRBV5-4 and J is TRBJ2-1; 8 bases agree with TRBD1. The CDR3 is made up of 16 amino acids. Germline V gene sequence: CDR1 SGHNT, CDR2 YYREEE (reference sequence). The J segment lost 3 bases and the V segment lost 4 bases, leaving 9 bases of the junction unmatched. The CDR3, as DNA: TGTGCCAGCAGCCCACCCGGGACAGGTCGCTACAATGAGCAGTTCTTC. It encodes CASSPPGTGRYNEQFF.

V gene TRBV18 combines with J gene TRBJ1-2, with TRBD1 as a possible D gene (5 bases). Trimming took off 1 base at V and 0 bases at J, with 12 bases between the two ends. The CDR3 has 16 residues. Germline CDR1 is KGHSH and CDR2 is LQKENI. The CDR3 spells CASSPRLDRTNYGYTF. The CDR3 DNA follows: TGTGCCAGCTCACCACGACTCGACAGAACTAACTATGGCTACACCTTC. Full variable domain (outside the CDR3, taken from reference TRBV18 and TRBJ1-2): NAGVMQNPRHLVRRRGQEARLRCSPMKGHSHVYWYRQLPEEGLKFMVYLQKENIIDESGMPKERFSAEFPKEGPSILRIQQVVRGDSAAYFCASSPRLDRTNYGYTFGSGTRLTVV.

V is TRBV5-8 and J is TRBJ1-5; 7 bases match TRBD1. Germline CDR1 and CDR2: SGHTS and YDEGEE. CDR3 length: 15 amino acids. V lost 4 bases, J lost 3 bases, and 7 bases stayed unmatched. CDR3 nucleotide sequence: TGTGCCAGCAGCCCGGGACAGTCTTTCAATCAGCCCCAGCATTTT. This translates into CASSPGQSFNQPQHF.

The CDR3 bases are TGTGCCAGCAGCTTGGACGGGAGGGCGGGGAAGACCCAGTACTTC. Residues: CASSLDGRAGKTQYF. The chain uses TRBV5-4 and TRBJ2-5; 8 bases are a match to TRBD2. The V segment lost 0 bases and the J segment 6 bases; nucleotides outside the gene matches: 7. Germline V gene lookup returns CDR1 SGHNT and CDR2 YYREEE (reference sequence). The CDR3 totals 15 residues. Complete variable domain (other parts from reference TRBV5-4 and TRBJ2-5): ETGVTQSPTHLIKTRGQQVTLRCSSQSGHNTVSWYQQALGQGPQFIFQYYREEENGRGNFPPRFSGLQFPNYSSELNVNALELDDSALYLCASSLDGRAGKTQYFGPGTRLLVL.

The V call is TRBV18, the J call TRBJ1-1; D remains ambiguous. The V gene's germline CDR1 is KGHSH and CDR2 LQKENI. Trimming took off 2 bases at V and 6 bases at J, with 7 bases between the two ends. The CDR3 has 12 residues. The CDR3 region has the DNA TGTGCCAGCTCACCAACGAGCCCTGAAGCTTTCTTT. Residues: CASSPTSPEAFF.

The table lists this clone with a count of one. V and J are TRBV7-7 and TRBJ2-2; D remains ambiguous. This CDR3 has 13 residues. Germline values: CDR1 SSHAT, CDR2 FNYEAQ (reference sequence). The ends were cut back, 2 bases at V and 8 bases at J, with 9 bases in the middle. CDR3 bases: TGTGCCAGCAGCTTACAGGTCGGTGGGGAGCTGTTTTTT. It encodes CASSLQVGGELFF.

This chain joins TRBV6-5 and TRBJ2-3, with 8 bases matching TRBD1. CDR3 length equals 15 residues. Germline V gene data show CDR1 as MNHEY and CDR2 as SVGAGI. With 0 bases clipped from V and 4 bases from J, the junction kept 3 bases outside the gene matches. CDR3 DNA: TGTGCCAGCAGTTACTCCAGGGGGCAGGCAGATACGCAGTATTTT. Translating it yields CASSYSRGQADTQYF.

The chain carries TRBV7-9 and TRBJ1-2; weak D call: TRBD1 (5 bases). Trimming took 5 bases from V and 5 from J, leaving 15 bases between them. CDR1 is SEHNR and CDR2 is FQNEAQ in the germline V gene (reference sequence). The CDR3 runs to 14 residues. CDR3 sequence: CASSGYDRYYGYTF. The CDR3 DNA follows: TGTGCCAGCAGCGGATATGACAGATATTATGGCTACACCTTC.